The 31 T cell receptor beta chains given below trace back to one sample, sequenced in a study of T cell repertoires in cytomegalovirus infection. TCRdb re-called the reads through MiXCR, storing one row per CDR3 protein. The top ten hold around a sixth of the sample, which has approximately 250,000 distinct CDR3 sequences, 20% to 25% seen once. Sequences were obtained from CD8+ T cells from PBMCs. The receptors shown here come from a human donor in good health (CMV status not recorded). Some clones in this sample may be carry-over from other donors' samples.

This clonotype was counted between two and nine times. This chain connects TRBV3-1 to TRBJ2-1; TRBD2 matches at 10 bases. The CDR3 sequence is 20 residues long. Trimming removed 1 base from V and 2 bases from J; junction bases left unmatched: 14. Germline assignment: CDR1 LGHDT and CDR2 YNNKEL (reference sequence). The chain's CDR3 is CASSQGPEGLAVFAYNEQFF. The CDR3 DNA reads TGTGCCAGCAGCCAAGGACCGGAAGGACTAGCGGTTTTCGCCTACAATGAGCAGTTCTTC.

This clonotype came up many times. The rearrangement joins TRBV7-3 to TRBJ2-3, with D perhaps assigned TRBD1 or TRBD2 (5 bases each). Looked up from germline, CDR1 is SGHTA and CDR2 is FQGTGA. This CDR3 comprises 14 residues. The V and J ends lost 2 bases and 2 bases respectively, with 8 bases between them. CDR3 region: CASSLWGNTDTQYF. The DNA for the CDR3 is TGTGCCAGCAGCTTATGGGGGAACACAGATACGCAGTATTTT.

V is TRBV7-8 and J is TRBJ2-7; D perhaps matches TRBD2 (6 bases). From germline, CDR1 is SGHVS and CDR2 FQNEAQ. This CDR3 contains 15 residues. V was trimmed by 3 bases and J by 3 bases, leaving 15 bases between them. CDR3 protein: CASSFSGSEDYEQYF. The CDR3 coding sequence is TGTGCCAGCAGCTTCAGCGGGTCCGAAGACTACGAGCAGTACTTC.

This chain joins TRBV7-3 and TRBJ1-6; the D is unclear. The V end lost 6 bases, the J end lost 10 bases, and 16 bases lay between the germline ends. The CDR3 is 14 residues long. Germline V gene lookup returns CDR1 SGHTA and CDR2 FQGTGA. The CDR3, as DNA: TGTGCCAGCAGACTTGGGAGGGATGACTCACCCCTCCACTTT. Amino acid sequence: CASRLGRDDSPLHF.

This clonotype was detected a few times. The chain links TRBV6-6 to TRBJ2-5, with D tentatively TRBD2 (6 bases). This CDR3 is built from 17 residues. The germline V gene encodes CDR1 MNHNY and CDR2 SVGAGI (reference sequence). V shed 5 bases and J shed 5 bases, with 24 bases lying between them. The CDR3, as DNA: TGTGCCAGCAGTCATCCGGGACTTGGCCTAGGTTGGGAGACCCAGTACTTC. This sequence encodes CASSHPGLGLGWETQYF.

This clonotype was seen at least ten times. The V call is TRBV2, the J call TRBJ2-1, with D maybe TRBD2 (6 bases). CDR3 length equals 16 residues. CDR1 and CDR2 from the germline V gene are SNHLY and FYNNEI. V was cut by 1 base and J by 2 bases, with 12 bases left in between. The CDR3 is CASSEEGTDTYNEQFF. The CDR3 bases are TGTGCCAGCAGTGAAGAGGGGACTGACACCTACAATGAGCAGTTCTTC.

This clonotype was picked up many times. The V and J genes are TRBV27 and TRBJ2-1; D is possibly TRBD2 (6 bases). This CDR3 comprises 14 residues. CDR1 and CDR2 from the germline V gene are MNHEY and SMNVEV (reference sequence). V dropped 5 bases and J dropped 7 bases, with 15 bases sitting between them. As DNA, the CDR3 is TGTGCCAGCAGTACGGACTTGGCGGGGAATGAGCAGTTCTTC. Its protein product is CASSTDLAGNEQFF.

V is TRBV6-2 or TRBV6-3 and J is TRBJ1-1, with D unclear. Germline V gene lookup returns CDR1 MNHEY and CDR2 SVGEGT. Trimming removed 2 bases from V and 10 bases from J, with 11 bases in between. The CDR3 covers 12 residues. CDR3 in DNA: TGTGCCAGCAGTTACGGGAACCCGGCAGCTTTCTTT. Translating gives CASSYGNPAAFF.

Only a few counts were recorded for this clonotype. This chain links TRBV27 with TRBJ1-1; D might be TRBD1 (6 bases). The CDR3 covers 12 residues. Germline CDR1 reads MNHEY; CDR2 reads SMNVEV (reference sequence). Trimming removed 5 bases from V and 4 bases from J, with 8 bases in between. The CDR3 sequence is CASSGQSTEAFF. The DNA for the CDR3 is TGTGCCAGCAGTGGACAGAGCACTGAAGCTTTCTTT.

This clonotype was counted a few times. The chain employs TRBV28 and TRBJ2-5; weak D call: TRBD1 (6 bases). Trimming removed 2 bases from V and 2 bases from J, with 9 bases in between. The germline V gene has CDR1 MDHEN and CDR2 SYDVKM. CDR3 length equals 14 residues. The DNA of the CDR3 is TGTGCCAGCAGTTTAGATCAGGGGCAAGAGACCCAGTACTTC. Its protein product is CASSLDQGQETQYF.

This clonotype was seen a few times. V usage is TRBV6-2 or TRBV6-3 and J usage is TRBJ2-1; 8 bases are shared with TRBD2. The ends lost 0 bases at V and 2 bases at J; junction bases unmatched: 6. Per germline, CDR1 MNHEY and CDR2 SVGEGT. This CDR3 contains 17 residues. CDR3 protein: CASSYSDGRGAYNEQFF. The CDR3 nucleotides are TGTGCCAGCAGTTACTCCGATGGGCGGGGGGCCTACAATGAGCAGTTCTTC.

The chain employs TRBV20-1 and TRBJ1-5; 9 nucleotides align to TRBD1. Looked up from germline, CDR1 is DFQATT and CDR2 is SNEGSKA (reference sequence). There are 13 residues in the CDR3. The CDR3 loop is CSIGTGQAQPQHF. The CDR3 DNA is TGCAGCATCGGGACAGGGCAAGCTCAGCCCCAGCATTTT.

This sequence joins TRBV4-1 and TRBJ2-1; TRBD1 might be the D (5 bases). The germline CDR1 and CDR2 sequences are MGHRA and YSYEKL. The ends were cut back, 6 bases at V and 6 bases at J, with 12 bases in the middle. The CDR3 consists of 13 residues. The CDR3 reads CASSTLGLNEQFF. The CDR3, as DNA: TGCGCCAGCAGTACTTTGGGGCTCAATGAGCAGTTCTTC.

Remarks on this clonotype: Germline and junction disagree at one end, which may indicate a read error. The chain links TRBV5-3 to TRBJ2-1; D remains unclear. TRBV5-3 has ORF status, its function being uncertain. The CDR3 loop spans 15 amino acids. CDR3 DNA sequence: TGTGCCAGCAGCTCGACACCAAGCTCCTACAATGAGCAGTTCTTC. It specifies CASSSTPSSYNEQFF.

This clonotype has just a few counts. The chain carries TRBV28 and TRBJ2-6, with D perhaps assigned TRBD1 or TRBD2 (5 bases each). Germline CDR1 is MDHEN and CDR2 is SYDVKM. V was cut by 6 bases and J by 4 bases, with 10 bases left in between. The CDR3 spans 14 residues. The CDR3 coding sequence is TGTGCCAGCAGGGGGGTGGTGGGGGCCAACGTCCTGACTTTC. It translates to CASRGVVGANVLTF.

The rearrangement uses TRBV29-1 and TRBJ2-3; a possible D gene is TRBD2 (7 bases). Germline lookup yields CDR1 SQVTM and CDR2 ANQGSEA. The CDR3 has 14 amino acids. Trimming pared 4 bases from V and 2 bases from J, leaving 13 bases between. CDR3 bases: TGCAGCGTTGTACAGGGACTATCCACAGATACGCAGTATTTT. It codes for CSVVQGLSTDTQYF.

The genes are TRBV2 and TRBJ2-7; possible D gene TRBD1, 5 bases. V was clipped by 11 bases and J by 4 bases, with 18 bases between them. Looked up from germline, CDR1 is SNHLY and CDR2 is FYNNEI. This CDR3 contains 13 residues. CDR3 nucleotide sequence: TGTGCCTTTAATTGGGGCAGGCCTTACGAGCAGTACTTC. Its protein product is CAFNWGRPYEQYF.

This chain connects TRBV3-1 to TRBJ2-7, with 7 bases identical to TRBD1. This CDR3 has 14 amino acids. Germline CDR1 LGHDT, CDR2 YNNKEL (reference sequence). V lost 1 base, J lost 6 bases, and 6 bases stayed unmatched. For the CDR3, the DNA is TGTGCCAGCAGCCAAGGGGGGACAGCGTCCGAGCAGTACTTC. Translating it yields CASSQGGTASEQYF.

Worth noting for this clonotype: This could be a read error, since a much larger clone is one nucleotide away. The chain employs TRBV20-1 and TRBJ2-3; 9 bases align to TRBD2. There are 13 residues in the CDR3. Trimming at V came to 8 bases and at J to 5 bases, leaving 8 bases not matched to a gene. Germline loops: CDR1 DFQATT, CDR2 SNEGSKA (reference sequence). This CDR3 reads CSCGGGIRDTQYF. The CDR3 DNA reads as TGCAGTTGCGGGGGGGGGATTAGAGATACGCAGTATTTT.

This clonotype was counted between two and nine times. The V call is TRBV29-1, the J call TRBJ1-3, with no clear D. The CDR3 has 11 amino acids. CDR1 is SQVTM, CDR2 ANQGSEA, per germline. Trimming shortened V by 3 bases and J by 5 bases, and 5 bases separated the two germline ends. This CDR3 reads CSVDWRNTIYF. As DNA, the CDR3 is TGCAGCGTTGATTGGAGAAACACCATATATTTT. The variable domain in full, with the rest retrieved from reference TRBV29-1 and TRBJ1-3, is SAVISQKPSRDICQRGTSLTIQCQVDSQVTMMFWYRQQPGQSLTLIATANQGSEATYESGFVIDKFPISRPNLTFSTLTVSNMSPEDSSIYLCSVDWRNTIYFGEGSWLTVV.

Many counts were recorded for this clonotype. The V gene is TRBV6-6, the J gene TRBJ1-1; 7 positions match TRBD1. The germline CDR1 and CDR2 sequences are MNHNY and SVGAGI (reference sequence). The CDR3 has 14 residues. V shed 10 bases and J 4 bases; nucleotides not matched to a gene: 12. CDR3: CATATGYLTTEAFF. In nucleotides, the CDR3 is TGTGCCACCGCGACAGGGTATCTTACCACTGAAGCTTTCTTT.

The chain carries TRBV20-1 and TRBJ2-3, with D possibly matching TRBD1 (5 bases). The germline V gene has CDR1 DFQATT and CDR2 SNEGSKA (reference sequence). This CDR3 is built from 16 residues. V was cut by 1 base and J by 4 bases, with 18 bases left in between. In DNA form, the CDR3 reads TGCAGTGCTAGAGCCAGCGCAGGGAAACACGCAGATACGCAGTATTTT. It translates to CSARASAGKHADTQYF.

The CDR3 loop is CASSYSLEEQYF. DNA for the CDR3: TGTGCCAGCAGTTACTCACTTGAGGAGCAGTACTTC. This rearrangement joins TRBV6-6 to TRBJ2-7; D gene uncertain. Between the trimmed V and J ends, which lost 0 bases and 7 bases, there was a span of 7 bases. The CDR3 covers 12 residues. The germline V gene has CDR1 MNHNY and CDR2 SVGAGI (reference sequence).

This clonotype was counted between two and nine times. DNA for the CDR3: TGTGCCAGCAGTTTAATTAGCACCTCGAACACCATATATTTT. Its translation is CASSLISTSNTIYF. V usage is TRBV28 and J usage is TRBJ1-3; the D is unclear. Germline-derived CDR1 and CDR2 are MDHEN and SYDVKM. This CDR3 is built from 14 residues. Trimming took 2 bases from V and 7 from J, leaving 12 bases between them. The entire variable domain, with the rest obtained from reference TRBV28 and TRBJ1-3, is as follows: DVKVTQSSRYLVKRTGEKVFLECVQDMDHENMFWYRQDPGLGLRLIYFSYDVKMKEKGDIPEGYSVSREKKERFSLILESASTNQTSMYLCASSLISTSNTIYFGEGSWLTVV.

This clonotype showed up just a few times. The V and J genes are TRBV20-1 and TRBJ1-2; D call uncertain. CDR1 and CDR2 (germline): DFQATT, SNEGSKA (reference sequence). The CDR3 spans 12 residues. V lost 0 bases and J 3 bases, leaving 5 bases between the germline ends. For the CDR3, the DNA is TGCAGTGCTAGAGATACGGACTATGGCTACACCTTC. Its translation: CSARDTDYGYTF.

The rearrangement joins TRBV7-6 to TRBJ1-1, with TRBD1 matching over 7 bases. There are 16 residues in the CDR3. V lost 4 bases to trimming and J lost 0 bases; unmatched junction nucleotides: 8. The V gene's germline CDR1 is SGHVS and CDR2 FNYEAQ. The CDR3, as DNA: TGTGCCAGCAGCTCCCACCGGGACAGTTTGAACACTGAAGCTTTCTTT. Translation gives CASSSHRDSLNTEAFF.

This clonotype appeared a few times. J is TRBJ1-5 and V is TRBV6-1; D perhaps matches TRBD1 (6 bases). This CDR3 region has 16 residues. Trimming removed 0 bases from V and 7 bases from J, with 16 bases in between. Germline V CDR1 and CDR2: MNHNS, SASEGT. This CDR3 is CASSEAPGGGRQPQHF. The DNA for the CDR3 is TGTGCCAGCAGTGAAGCGCCCGGAGGGGGGCGGCAGCCCCAGCATTTT.

This clonotype was counted only a few times. The V gene is TRBV7-6, the J gene TRBJ1-1; D possibly corresponds to TRBD1 (6 bases). Per germline, CDR1 SGHVS and CDR2 FNYEAQ. Trimming pared 4 bases from V and 3 bases from J, leaving 18 bases between. There are 16 residues in the CDR3. The chain's CDR3 is CASSWITGTPHTEAFF. The CDR3 DNA follows: TGTGCCAGCAGCTGGATTACTGGGACACCCCACACTGAAGCTTTCTTT.

This clonotype was seen more than once but under ten times. The chain carries TRBV27 and TRBJ2-2; no definite D call. V lost 3 bases to trimming and J lost 2 bases, with 4 bases between them. The CDR3 length is 13 residues. Germline V gene data show CDR1 as MNHEY and CDR2 as SMNVEV (reference sequence). The CDR3 is CASSFSNTGELFF. CDR3 bases: TGTGCCAGCAGTTTCAGTAACACCGGGGAGCTGTTTTTT.

This clonotype was seen a handful of times. This chain uses TRBV4-1 with TRBJ2-3, with D tentatively TRBD1 or TRBD2 (5 bases each). The V end was cut by 4 bases, the J end by 6 bases, with 11 bases between. The CDR3 has 13 residues. Looked up from germline, CDR1 is MGHRA and CDR2 is YSYEKL. The CDR3 protein is CASSRGMGDTQYF. As DNA, the CDR3 is TGCGCCAGCAGCCGGGGGATGGGGGATACGCAGTATTTT.

This clonotype was seen at least ten times. The chain uses TRBV6-2 or TRBV6-3 and TRBJ2-1; D may be TRBD1 or TRBD2 (5 bases each). CDR1 and CDR2 (germline): MNHEY, SVGEGT. The CDR3 totals 17 residues. Trimming cost V 7 bases and J 0 bases, with 19 bases left between them. The CDR3 DNA follows: TGTGCCAGCAAGGGGACGGAACTTACCGGCTCCTACAATGAGCAGTTCTTC. Translated, it gives CASKGTELTGSYNEQFF.